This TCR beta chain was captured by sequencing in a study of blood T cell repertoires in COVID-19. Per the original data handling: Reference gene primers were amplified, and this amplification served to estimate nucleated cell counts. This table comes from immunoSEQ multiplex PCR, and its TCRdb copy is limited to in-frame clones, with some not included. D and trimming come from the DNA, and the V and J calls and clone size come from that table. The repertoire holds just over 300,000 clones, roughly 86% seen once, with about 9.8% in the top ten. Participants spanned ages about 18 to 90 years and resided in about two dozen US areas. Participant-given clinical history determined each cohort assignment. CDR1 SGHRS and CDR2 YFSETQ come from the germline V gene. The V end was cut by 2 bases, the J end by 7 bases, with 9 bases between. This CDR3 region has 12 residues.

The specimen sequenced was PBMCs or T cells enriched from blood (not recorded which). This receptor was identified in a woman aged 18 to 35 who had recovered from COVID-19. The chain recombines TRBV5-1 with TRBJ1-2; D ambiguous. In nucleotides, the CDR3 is TGCGCCAGCAGCTTAGAGGGATCTGGCTACACCTTC. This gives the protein CASSLEGSGYTF.